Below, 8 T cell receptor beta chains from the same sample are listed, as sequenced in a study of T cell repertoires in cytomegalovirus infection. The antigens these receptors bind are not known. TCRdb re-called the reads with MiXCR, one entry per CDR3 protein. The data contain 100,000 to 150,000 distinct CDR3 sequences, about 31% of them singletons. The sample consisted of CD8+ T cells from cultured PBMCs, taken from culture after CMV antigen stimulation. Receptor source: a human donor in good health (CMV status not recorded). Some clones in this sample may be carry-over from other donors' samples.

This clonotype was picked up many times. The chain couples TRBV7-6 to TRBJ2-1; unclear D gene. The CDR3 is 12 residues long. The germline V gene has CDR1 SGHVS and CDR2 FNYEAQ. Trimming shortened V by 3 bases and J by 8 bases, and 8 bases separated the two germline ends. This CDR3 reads CASSLFGDEQFF. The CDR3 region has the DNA TGTGCCAGCAGCTTGTTTGGGGATGAGCAGTTCTTC.

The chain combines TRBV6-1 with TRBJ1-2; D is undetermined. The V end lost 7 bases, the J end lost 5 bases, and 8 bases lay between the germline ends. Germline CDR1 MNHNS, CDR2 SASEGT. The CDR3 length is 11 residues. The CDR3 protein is CASINGYGYTF. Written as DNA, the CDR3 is TGTGCCAGCATCAATGGGTATGGCTACACCTTC.

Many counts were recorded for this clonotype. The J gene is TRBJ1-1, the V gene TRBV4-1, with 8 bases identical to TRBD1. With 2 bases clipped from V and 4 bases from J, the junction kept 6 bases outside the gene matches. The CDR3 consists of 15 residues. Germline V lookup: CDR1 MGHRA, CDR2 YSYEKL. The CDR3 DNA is TGCGCCAGCAGCCAAAGTCAGGGGGCGTTCACTGAAGCTTTCTTT. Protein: CASSQSQGAFTEAFF.

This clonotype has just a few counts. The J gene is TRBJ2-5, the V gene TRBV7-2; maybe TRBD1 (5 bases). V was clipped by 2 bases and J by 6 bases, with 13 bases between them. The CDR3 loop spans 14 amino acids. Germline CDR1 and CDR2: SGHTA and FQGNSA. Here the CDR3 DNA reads TGTGCCAGCAGCTTATCGGACATTTACCAGACCCAGTACTTC. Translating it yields CASSLSDIYQTQYF. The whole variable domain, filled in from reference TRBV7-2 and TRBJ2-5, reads GAGVSQSPSNKVTEKGKDVELRCDPISGHTALYWYRQSLGQGLEFLIYFQGNSAPDKSGLPSDRFSAERTGGSVSTLTIQRTQQEDSAVYLCASSLSDIYQTQYFGPGTRLLVL.

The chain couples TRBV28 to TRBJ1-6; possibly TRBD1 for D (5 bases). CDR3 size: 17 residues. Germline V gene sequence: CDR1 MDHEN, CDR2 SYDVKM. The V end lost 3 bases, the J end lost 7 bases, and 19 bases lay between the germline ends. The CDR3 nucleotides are TGTGCCAGCAGTTTCCCCCCGGGGGACCGACTCAATTCACCCCTCCACTTT. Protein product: CASSFPPGDRLNSPLHF.

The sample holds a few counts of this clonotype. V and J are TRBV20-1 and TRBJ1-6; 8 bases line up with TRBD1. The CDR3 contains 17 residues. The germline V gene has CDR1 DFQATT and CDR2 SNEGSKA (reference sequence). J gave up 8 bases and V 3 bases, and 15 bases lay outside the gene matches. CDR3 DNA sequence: TGCAGTGCTAGTCCCCAGGGGGCTTTCCGCGGCTATTCACCCCTCCACTTT. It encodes CSASPQGAFRGYSPLHF.

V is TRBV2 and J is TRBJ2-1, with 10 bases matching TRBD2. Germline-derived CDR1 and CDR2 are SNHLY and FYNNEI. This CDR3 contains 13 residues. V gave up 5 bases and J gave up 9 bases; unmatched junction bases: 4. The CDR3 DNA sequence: TGTGCCAGCAGTCCAGCGGGGGGGATTGAGCAGTTCTTC. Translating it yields CASSPAGGIEQFF.

The CDR3 is CASTTGQGRGTGELFF. The CDR3 DNA reads as TGTGCCAGCACAACAGGACAGGGGAGAGGCACCGGGGAGCTGTTTTTT. The chain links TRBV6-1 to TRBJ2-2; TRBD1 agrees at 9 bases. Germline V lookup: CDR1 MNHNS, CDR2 SASEGT. The CDR3 runs to 16 residues. Unmatched junction bases numbered 10, after V lost 7 bases and J lost 4 bases.